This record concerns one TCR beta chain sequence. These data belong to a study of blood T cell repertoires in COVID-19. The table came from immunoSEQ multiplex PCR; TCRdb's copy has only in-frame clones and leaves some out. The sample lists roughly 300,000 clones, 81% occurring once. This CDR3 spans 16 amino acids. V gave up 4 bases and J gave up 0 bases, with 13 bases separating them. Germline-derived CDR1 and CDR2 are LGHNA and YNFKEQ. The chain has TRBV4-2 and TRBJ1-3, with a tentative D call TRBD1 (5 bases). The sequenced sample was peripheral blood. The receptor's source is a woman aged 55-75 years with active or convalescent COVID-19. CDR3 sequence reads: CASSLSDTSSGNTIYF. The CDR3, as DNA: TGTGCCAGCAGCCTTTCGGACACGAGCTCTGGAAACACCATATATTTT.